Sequencing of this TCR beta chain was carried out in a study of type 1 regulatory T cells. Overall study context: This in vitro CD4 product, T-allo10, is enriched for Tr1 cells and alloantigen-specific.

MiXCR, applied by TCRdb to the reads, yields one record per CDR3 protein. The sample lists 55,000 to 65,000 distinct CDR3 sequences, 62% occurring once. The V segment lost 5 bases and the J segment 3 bases; nucleotides outside the gene matches: 11. The germline gives CDR1 SGHTA, CDR2 FQGNSA. The CDR3 consists of 17 residues. A remark on this clonotype: The antigen is undetermined.

Study-wide points: Compared with non-Tr1 cells, Tr1 cells showed a narrower TCR repertoire.

V usage is TRBV7-2 and J usage is TRBJ2-3, with 10 bases fitting TRBD2. This receptor was obtained from a human donor in good health. The sequenced sample was cultured non-Tr1 T cells, either the whole culture or a sorted T cell fraction (not recorded which). The CDR3 nucleotides are TGTGCCAGCAGCAGACCCCCCCGGACTAGCGGTACAGATACGCAGTATTTT. Translating it yields CASSRPPRTSGTDTQYF.